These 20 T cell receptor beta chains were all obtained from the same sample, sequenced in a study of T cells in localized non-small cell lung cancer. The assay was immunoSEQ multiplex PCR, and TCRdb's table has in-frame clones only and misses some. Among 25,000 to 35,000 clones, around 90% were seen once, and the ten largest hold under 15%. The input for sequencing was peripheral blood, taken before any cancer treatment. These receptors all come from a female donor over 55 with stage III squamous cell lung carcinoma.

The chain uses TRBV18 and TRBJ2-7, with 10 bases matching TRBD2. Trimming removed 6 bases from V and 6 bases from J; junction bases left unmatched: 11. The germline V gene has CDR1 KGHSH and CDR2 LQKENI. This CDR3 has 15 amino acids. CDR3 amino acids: CASSYSSGRRGEQYF. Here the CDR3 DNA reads TGTGCCAGCTCGTACTCTAGCGGGAGACGCGGCGAGCAGTACTTC.

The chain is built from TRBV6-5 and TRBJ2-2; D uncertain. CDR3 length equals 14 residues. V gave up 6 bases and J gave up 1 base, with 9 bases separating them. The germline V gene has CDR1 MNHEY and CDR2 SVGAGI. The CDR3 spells CASSGTLNTGELFF. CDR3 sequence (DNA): TGTGCCAGCAGCGGCACTTTGAACACCGGGGAGCTGTTTTTT.

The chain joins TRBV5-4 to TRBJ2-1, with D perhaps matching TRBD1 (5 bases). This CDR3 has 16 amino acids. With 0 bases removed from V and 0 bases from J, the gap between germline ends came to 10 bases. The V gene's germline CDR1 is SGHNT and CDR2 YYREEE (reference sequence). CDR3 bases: TGTGCCAGCAGCTTGGATGGGGCGGCCTCCTACAATGAGCAGTTCTTC. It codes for CASSLDGAASYNEQFF.

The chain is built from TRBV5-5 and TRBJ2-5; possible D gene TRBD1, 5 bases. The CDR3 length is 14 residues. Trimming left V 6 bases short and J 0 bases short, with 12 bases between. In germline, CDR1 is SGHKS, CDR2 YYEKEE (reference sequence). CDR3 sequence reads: CASKAGPYQETQYF. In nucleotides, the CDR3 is TGTGCCAGCAAGGCAGGGCCGTACCAAGAGACCCAGTACTTC.

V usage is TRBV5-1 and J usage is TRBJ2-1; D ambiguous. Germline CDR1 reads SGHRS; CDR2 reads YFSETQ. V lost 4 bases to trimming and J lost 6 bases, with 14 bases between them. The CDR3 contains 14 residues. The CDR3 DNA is TGCGCCAGCAGCCTCGGTCTTGAAGGCAATGAGCAGTTCTTC. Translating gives CASSLGLEGNEQFF.

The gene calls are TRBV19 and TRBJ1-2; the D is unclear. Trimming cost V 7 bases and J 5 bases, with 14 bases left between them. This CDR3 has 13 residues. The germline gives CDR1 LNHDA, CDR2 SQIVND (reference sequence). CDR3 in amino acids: CASTTSGVYGYTF. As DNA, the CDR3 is TGTGCCAGTACCACCTCGGGTGTTTATGGCTACACCTTC.

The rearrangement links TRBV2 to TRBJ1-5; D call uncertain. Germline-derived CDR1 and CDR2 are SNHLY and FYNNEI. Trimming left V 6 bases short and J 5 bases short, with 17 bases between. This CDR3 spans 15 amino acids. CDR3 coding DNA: TGTGCCAGCAGGTACGGAGGGTTTGGGGATCAGCCCCAGCATTTT. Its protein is CASRYGGFGDQPQHF.

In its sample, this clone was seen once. The CDR3 sequence is CASSDREGEKLFF. The CDR3, as DNA: TGTGCCAGCTCGGACAGGGAGGGCGAAAAACTGTTTTTT. The chain has TRBV2 and TRBJ1-4, with 8 bases fitting TRBD1. The CDR3 runs to 13 residues. Germline V gene lookup returns CDR1 SNHLY and CDR2 FYNNEI. The ends lost 8 bases at V and 8 bases at J; junction bases unmatched: 7.

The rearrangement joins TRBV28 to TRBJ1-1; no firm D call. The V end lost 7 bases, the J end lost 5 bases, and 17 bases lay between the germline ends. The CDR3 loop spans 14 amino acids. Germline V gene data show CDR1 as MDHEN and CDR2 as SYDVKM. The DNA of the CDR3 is TGTGCCAGCAATACGGACGCGGGAGGGACTGAAGCTTTCTTT. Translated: CASNTDAGGTEAFF.

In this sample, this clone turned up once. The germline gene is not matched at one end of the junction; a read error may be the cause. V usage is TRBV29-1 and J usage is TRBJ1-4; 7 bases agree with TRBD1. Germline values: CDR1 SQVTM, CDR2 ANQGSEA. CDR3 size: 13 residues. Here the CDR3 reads CSVADRAPGKTVF. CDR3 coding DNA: TGCAGCGTTGCCGACAGGGCCCCTGGAAAAACTGTTTTT.

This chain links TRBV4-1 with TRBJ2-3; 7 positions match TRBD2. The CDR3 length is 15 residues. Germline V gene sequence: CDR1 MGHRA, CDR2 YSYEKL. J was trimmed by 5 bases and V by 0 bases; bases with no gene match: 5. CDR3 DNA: TGCGCCAGCAGCCAAGATCCAGCGGGGATAGATACGCAGTATTTT. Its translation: CASSQDPAGIDTQYF.

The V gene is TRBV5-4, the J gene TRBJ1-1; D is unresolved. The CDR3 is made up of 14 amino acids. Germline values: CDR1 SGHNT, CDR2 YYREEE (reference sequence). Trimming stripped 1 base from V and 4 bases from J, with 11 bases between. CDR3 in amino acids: CASSLITGGTEAFF. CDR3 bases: TGTGCCAGCAGCTTGATTACGGGTGGCACTGAAGCTTTCTTT.

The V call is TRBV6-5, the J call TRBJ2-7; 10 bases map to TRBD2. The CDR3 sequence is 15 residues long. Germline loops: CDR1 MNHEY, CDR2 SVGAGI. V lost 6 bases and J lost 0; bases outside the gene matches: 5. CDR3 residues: CASRLKREGSYEQYF. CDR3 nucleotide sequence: TGTGCCAGCAGACTGAAGCGGGAGGGCTCCTACGAGCAGTACTTC.

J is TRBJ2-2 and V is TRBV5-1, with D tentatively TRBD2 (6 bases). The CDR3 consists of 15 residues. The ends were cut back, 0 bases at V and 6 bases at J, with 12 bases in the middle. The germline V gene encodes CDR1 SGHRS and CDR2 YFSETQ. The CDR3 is CASSLALAQAGELFF. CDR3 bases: TGCGCCAGCAGCTTGGCCCTAGCGCAGGCCGGGGAGCTGTTTTTT.

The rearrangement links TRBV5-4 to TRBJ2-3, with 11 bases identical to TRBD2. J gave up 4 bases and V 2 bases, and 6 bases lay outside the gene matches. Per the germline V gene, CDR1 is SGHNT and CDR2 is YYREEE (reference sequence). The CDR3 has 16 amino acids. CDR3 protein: CASSFSGRAGADTQYF. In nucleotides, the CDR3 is TGTGCCAGCAGCTTTAGCGGGAGGGCGGGCGCAGATACGCAGTATTTT.

The CDR3 nucleotides are TGTGCCAGCTCACCACCGGGCAGGGAGGAGAGCTCCTACGAGCAGTACTTC. Its translation is CASSPPGREESSYEQYF. This chain connects TRBV18 to TRBJ2-7, with a weak D call TRBD2 (6 bases). Trimming pared 0 bases from V and 0 bases from J, leaving 15 bases between. The germline CDR1 and CDR2 sequences are KGHSH and LQKENI. This CDR3 is 17 amino acids long.

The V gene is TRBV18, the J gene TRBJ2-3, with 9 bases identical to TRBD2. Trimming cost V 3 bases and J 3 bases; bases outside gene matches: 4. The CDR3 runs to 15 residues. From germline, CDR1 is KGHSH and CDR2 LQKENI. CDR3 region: CASSPSGRETDTQYF. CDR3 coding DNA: TGTGCCAGCTCACCTAGCGGGAGAGAGACAGATACGCAGTATTTT.

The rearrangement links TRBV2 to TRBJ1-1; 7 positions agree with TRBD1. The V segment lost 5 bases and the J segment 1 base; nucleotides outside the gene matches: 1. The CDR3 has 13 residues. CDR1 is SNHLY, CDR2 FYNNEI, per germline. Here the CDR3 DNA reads TGTGCCAGCAGTCGACAGGGGAACACTGAAGCTTTCTTT. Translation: CASSRQGNTEAFF. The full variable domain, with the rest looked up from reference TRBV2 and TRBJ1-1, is EPEVTQTPSHQVTQMGQEVILRCVPISNHLYFYWYRQILGQKVEFLVSFYNNEISEKSEIFDDQFSVERPDGSNFTLKIRSTKLEDSAMYFCASSRQGNTEAFFGQGTRLTVV.

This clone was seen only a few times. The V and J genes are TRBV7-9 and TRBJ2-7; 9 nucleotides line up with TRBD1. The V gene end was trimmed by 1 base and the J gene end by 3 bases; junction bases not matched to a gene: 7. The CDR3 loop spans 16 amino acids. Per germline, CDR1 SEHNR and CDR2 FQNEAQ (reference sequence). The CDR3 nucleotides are TGTGCCAGCAGCTTAGTTTACAGGGGGCCGGTCTACGAGCAGTACTTC. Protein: CASSLVYRGPVYEQYF.

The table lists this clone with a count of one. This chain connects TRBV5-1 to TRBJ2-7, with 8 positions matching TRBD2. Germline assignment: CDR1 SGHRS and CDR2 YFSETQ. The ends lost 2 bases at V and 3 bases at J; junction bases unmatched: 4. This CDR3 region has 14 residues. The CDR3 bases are TGCGCCAGCAGCTTTAGCGGGGCAATCTACGAGCAGTACTTC. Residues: CASSFSGAIYEQYF.